This T cell receptor (beta chain) was documented in a study of beta chain features in type 1 diabetes. Of the isolated RNA, all was reverse transcribed, and so the sequenced material was expressed TCRB transcripts. Profiled with immunoSEQ multiplex PCR; TCRdb holds only in-frame clones, not every one. This table holds under 850,000 clones, around an eighth found once. This clone was counted ten times or more. Its specificity is not known. Findings of the study overall: Researchers report that Type 1 diabetes patients had moderately but significantly shorter TCRB CDR3s across all four CD4+ subsets. A possible short-template PCR bias applies equally to patients and controls. No resolution was reached here on whether HLA type influences TCRB rearrangement. Compared to healthy donors, patients appeared to have naive, central memory and Treg TCRB repertoires that were more alike.

Germline-derived CDR1 and CDR2 are SGHNT and YYREEE (reference sequence). The V end was cut by 0 bases, the J end by 3 bases, with 13 bases between. CDR3 length equals 15 residues. The V and J genes are TRBV5-4 and TRBJ2-7; D perhaps matches TRBD2 (6 bases). This TCR came from a man younger than 35 with type 1 diabetes. Sequenced sample: naive CD4+ T cells from blood. The CDR3 here is CASSLAGDSSYEQYF. In DNA, the CDR3 is TGTGCCAGCAGCTTGGCGGGGGATAGTAGCTACGAGCAGTACTTC.